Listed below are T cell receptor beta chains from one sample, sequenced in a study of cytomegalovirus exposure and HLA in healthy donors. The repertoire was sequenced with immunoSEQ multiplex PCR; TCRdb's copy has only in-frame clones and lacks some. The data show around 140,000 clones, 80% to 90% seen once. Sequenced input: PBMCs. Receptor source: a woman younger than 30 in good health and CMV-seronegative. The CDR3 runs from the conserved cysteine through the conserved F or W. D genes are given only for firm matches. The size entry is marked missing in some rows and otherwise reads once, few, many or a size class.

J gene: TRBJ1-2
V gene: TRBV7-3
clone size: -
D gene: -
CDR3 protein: CASSAGANYGYTF
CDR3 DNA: TGTGCCAGCAGCGCAGGTGCTAACTATGGCTACACCTTC

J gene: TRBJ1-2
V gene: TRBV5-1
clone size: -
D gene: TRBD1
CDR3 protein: CASGQGQGQGGYTF
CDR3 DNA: TGCGCCAGCGGACAAGGACAGGGCCAGGGTGGCTACACCTTC

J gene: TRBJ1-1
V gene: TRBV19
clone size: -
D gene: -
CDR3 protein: CAVNGNTEAFF
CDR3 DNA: TGTGCTGTGAACGGGAACACTGAAGCTTTCTTT

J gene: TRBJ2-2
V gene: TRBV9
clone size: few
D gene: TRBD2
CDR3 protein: CASTQRPGLAGGTTGELFF
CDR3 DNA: TGTGCCAGCACCCAAAGGCCGGGACTAGCGGGGGGCACCACCGGGGAGCTGTTTTTT

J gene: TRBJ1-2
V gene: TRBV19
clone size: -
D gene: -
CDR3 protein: CASSPPPGAGGYTF
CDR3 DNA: TGTGCCAGTAGTCCCCCTCCAGGGGCTGGAGGCTACACCTTC

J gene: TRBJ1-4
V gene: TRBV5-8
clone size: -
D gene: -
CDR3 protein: CASSFNLGRGTNEKLFF
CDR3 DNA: TGTGCCAGCAGCTTTAATTTGGGCCGGGGGACTAATGAAAAACTGTTTTTT

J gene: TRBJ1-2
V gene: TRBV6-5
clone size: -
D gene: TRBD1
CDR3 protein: CASSRQGPNYGYTF
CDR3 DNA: TGTGCCAGCAGTAGACAGGGCCCTAACTATGGCTACACCTTC

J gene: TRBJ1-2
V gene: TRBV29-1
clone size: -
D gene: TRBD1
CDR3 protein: CSVDQTTTGGAYGYTF
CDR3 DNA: TGCAGCGTTGACCAAACGACGACAGGGGGGGCCTATGGCTACACCTTC

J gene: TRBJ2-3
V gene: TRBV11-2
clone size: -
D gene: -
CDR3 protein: CASSLRLAADTQYF
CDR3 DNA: TGTGCCAGCAGCTTACGCTTAGCGGCAGATACGCAGTATTTT

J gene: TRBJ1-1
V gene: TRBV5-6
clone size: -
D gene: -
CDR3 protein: CASSDTGTNTEAFF
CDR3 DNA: TGTGCCAGCAGCGATACAGGGACCAACACTGAAGCTTTCTTT

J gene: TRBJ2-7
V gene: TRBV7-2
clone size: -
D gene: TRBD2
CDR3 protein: CASSLVLAAYEQYF
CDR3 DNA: TGTGCCAGCAGCTTAGTCCTAGCGGCCTACGAGCAGTACTTC

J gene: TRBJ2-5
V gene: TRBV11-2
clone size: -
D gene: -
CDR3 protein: CASSLVQETQYF
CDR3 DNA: TGTGCCAGCAGCTTAGTACAAGAGACCCAGTACTTC

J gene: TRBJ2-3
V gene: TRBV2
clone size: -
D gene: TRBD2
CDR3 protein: CASSVPEAGLGVSAFTDTQYF
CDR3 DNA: TGTGCCAGCAGTGTGCCTGAAGCGGGGCTCGGGGTCTCCGCTTTCACAGATACGCAGTATTTT

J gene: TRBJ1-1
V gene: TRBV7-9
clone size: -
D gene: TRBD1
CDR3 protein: CASSQGLAGGPTF
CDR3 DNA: TGTGCCAGCAGTCAGGGCCTGGCAGGGGGGCCGACCTTT

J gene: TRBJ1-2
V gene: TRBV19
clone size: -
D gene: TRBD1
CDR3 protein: CASSIGTGQGGYGYTF
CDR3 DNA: TGTGCCAGTAGTATTGGAACCGGACAGGGTGGCTATGGCTACACCTTC

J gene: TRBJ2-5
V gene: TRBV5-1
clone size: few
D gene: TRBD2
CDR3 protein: CASSLTSGGVRETQYF
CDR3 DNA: TGCGCCAGCAGCCTGACTAGCGGGGGGGTCCGAGAGACCCAGTACTTC

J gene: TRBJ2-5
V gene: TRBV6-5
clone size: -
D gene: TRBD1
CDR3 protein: CASSSAGTGEETQYF
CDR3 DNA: TGTGCCAGCAGTTCCGCCGGGACAGGGGAAGAGACCCAGTACTTC

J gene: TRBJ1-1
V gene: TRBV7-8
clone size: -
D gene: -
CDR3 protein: CASRRGVELFTEAFF
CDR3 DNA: TGTGCCAGCAGACGGGGGGTAGAGTTATTCACCGAAGCTTTCTTT

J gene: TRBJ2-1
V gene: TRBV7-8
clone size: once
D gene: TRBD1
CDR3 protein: CASSPDRVSYNEQFF
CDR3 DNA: TGTGCCAGCAGCCCTGACAGGGTCTCCTACAATGAGCAGTTCTTC

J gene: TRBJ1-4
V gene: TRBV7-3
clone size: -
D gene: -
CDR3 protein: CASSLSEFGGGASTNEKLFF
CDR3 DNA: TGTGCCAGCAGCTTAAGTGAATTCGGCGGGGGCGCTTCTACTAATGAAAAACTGTTTTTT

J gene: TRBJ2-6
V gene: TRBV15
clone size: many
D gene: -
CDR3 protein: CATSRDNSGANVLTF
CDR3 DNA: TGTGCCACCAGCAGAGACAACTCTGGGGCCAACGTCCTGACTTTC

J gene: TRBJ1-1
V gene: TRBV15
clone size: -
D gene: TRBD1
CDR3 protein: CATSTGGRGTEAFF
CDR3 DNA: TGTGCCACCAGCACAGGGGGACGGGGCACTGAAGCTTTCTTT

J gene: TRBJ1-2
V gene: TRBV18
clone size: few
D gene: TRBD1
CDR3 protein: CASSMDRGAIGGYTF
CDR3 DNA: TGTGCCAGCTCAATGGACAGGGGGGCGATTGGCGGCTACACCTTC

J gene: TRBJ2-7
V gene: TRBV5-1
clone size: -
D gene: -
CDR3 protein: CASSSRSNGEQYF
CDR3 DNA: TGCGCCAGCAGCTCCAGGTCTAACGGCGAGCAGTACTTC

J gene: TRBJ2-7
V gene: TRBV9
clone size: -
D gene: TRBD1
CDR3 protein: CASSDPGQGAEEQYF
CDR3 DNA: TGTGCCAGCAGCGATCCGGGACAGGGGGCAGAGGAGCAGTACTTC

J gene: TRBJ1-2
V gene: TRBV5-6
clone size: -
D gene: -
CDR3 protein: CASSLDTSYGYTF
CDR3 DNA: TGTGCCAGCAGCTTGGACACCTCCTATGGCTACACCTTC

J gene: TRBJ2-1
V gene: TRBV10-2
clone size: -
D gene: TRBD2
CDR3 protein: CASSGGAGELFSYNEQFF
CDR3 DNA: TGCGCCAGCAGTGGGGGAGCGGGGGAGCTATTCTCCTACAATGAGCAGTTCTTC

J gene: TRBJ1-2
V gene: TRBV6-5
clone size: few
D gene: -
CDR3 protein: CASRQDSNYGYTF
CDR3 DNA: TGTGCCAGCAGACAAGACAGCAACTATGGCTACACCTTC

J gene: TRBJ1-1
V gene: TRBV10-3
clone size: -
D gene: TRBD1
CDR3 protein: CAIRRTGGEAFF
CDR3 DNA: TGTGCCATCAGGAGAACAGGGGGTGAAGCTTTCTTT

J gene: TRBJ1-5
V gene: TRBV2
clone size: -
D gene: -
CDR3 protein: CASSELGLDQPQHF
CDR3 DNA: TGTGCCAGCAGTGAACTTGGGCTCGATCAGCCCCAGCATTTT

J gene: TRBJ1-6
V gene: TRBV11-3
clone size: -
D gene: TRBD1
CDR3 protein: CASSPDPGQVPPLHF
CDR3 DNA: TGTGCCAGCAGCCCCGACCCGGGACAGGTGCCACCCCTCCACTTT

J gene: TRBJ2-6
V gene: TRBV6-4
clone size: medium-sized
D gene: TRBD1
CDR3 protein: CASSESTGGSGANVLTF
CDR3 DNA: TGTGCCAGCAGTGAGTCGACAGGGGGCTCTGGGGCCAACGTCCTGACTTTC

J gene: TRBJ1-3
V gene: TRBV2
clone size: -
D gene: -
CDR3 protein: CASITGLSGNTIYF
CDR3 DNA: TGTGCCAGCATAACAGGGCTTTCTGGAAACACCATATATTTT

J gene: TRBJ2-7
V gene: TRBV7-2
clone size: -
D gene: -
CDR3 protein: CASSPFYEQYF
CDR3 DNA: TGTGCCAGCAGCCCCTTCTACGAGCAGTACTTC

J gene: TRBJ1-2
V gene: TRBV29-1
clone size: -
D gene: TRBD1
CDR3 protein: CSVTGGYNYGYTF
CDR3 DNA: TGCAGCGTGACAGGGGGATATAACTATGGCTACACCTTC

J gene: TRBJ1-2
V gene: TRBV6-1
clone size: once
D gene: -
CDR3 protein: CASTTPGVRGYTF
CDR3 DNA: TGTGCCAGCACCACGCCGGGGGTCCGGGGCTACACCTTC

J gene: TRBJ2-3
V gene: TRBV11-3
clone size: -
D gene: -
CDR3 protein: CASSGGDTQYF
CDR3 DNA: TGTGCCAGCAGCGGGGGGGATACGCAGTATTTT

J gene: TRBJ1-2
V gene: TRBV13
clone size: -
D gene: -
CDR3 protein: CASSLGGGHGYTF
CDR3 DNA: TGTGCCAGCAGCTTAGGTGGCGGTCATGGCTACACCTTC

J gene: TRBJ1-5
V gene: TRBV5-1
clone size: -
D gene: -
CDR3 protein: CASSLQGGSFQPQHF
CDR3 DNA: TGCGCCAGCAGCTTGCAGGGTGGCTCATTTCAGCCCCAGCATTTT

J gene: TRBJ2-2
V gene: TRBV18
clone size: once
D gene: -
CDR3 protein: CASSPVGTLNTGELFF
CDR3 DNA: TGTGCCAGCTCACCCGTCGGGACACTGAACACCGGGGAGCTGTTTTTT

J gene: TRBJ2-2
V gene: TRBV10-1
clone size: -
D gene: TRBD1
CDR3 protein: CASRQGPTNTGELFF
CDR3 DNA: TGCGCCAGCCGACAGGGGCCGACGAACACCGGGGAGCTGTTTTTT

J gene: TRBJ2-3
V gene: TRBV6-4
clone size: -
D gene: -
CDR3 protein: CASSDTGEPTDTQYF
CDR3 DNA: TGTGCCAGCAGTGACACGGGGGAGCCCACAGATACGCAGTATTTT

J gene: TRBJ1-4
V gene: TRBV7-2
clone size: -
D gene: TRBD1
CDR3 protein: CASSLTGVSIANEKLFF
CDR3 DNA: TGTGCCAGCAGCTTAACAGGGGTGTCGATCGCTAATGAAAAACTGTTTTTT

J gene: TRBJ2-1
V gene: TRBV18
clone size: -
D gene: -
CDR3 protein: CASSMGPTYNEQFF
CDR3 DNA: TGTGCCAGCTCGATGGGGCCAACCTACAATGAGCAGTTCTTC

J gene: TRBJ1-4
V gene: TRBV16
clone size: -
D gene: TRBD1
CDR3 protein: CASSLSGGTNEKLFF
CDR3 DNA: TGTGCCAGCAGCCTCTCAGGGGGAACTAATGAAAAACTGTTTTTT

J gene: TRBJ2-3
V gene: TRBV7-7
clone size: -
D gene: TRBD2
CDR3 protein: CASAPGLAGGTDTQYF
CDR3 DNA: TGTGCTAGCGCCCCGGGACTAGCGGGGGGCACAGATACGCAGTATTTT

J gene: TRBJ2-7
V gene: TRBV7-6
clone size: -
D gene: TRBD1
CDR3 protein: CASSLGTVSYEQYF
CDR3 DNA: TGTGCCAGCAGCCTTGGGACAGTTTCCTACGAGCAGTACTTC

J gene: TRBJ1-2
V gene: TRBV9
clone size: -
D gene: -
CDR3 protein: CASSRGEEIYNYGYTF
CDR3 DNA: TGTGCCAGCAGCCGGGGGGAGGAGATATACAACTATGGCTACACCTTC

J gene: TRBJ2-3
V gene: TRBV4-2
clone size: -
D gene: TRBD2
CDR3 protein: CASSRGSGGATSTDTQYF
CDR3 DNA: TGTGCCAGCAGCCGAGGGAGCGGGGGGGCCACCAGCACAGATACGCAGTATTTT

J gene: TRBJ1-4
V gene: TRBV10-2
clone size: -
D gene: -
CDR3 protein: CASSELAGGLFF
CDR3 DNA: TGCGCCAGCAGTGAGTTGGCGGGGGGACTGTTTTTT

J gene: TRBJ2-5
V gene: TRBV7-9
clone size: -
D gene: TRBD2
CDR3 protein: CASSITSGGAQETQYF
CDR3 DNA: TGTGCCAGCAGCATAACTAGCGGGGGGGCCCAAGAGACCCAGTACTTC

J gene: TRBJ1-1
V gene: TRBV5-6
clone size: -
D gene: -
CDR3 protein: CASSLGPRGWNTEAFF
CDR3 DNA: TGTGCCAGCAGCTTGGGTCCTAGGGGGTGGAACACTGAAGCTTTCTTT

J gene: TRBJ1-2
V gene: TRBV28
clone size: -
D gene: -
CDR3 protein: CASSLGNRNYGYTF
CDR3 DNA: TGTGCCAGCAGTTTAGGTAACAGGAACTATGGCTACACCTTC